This T cell receptor (beta chain) came from a study of molecular identifiers for immune sequencing clone quantification. The study, taken as a whole, reports: Barcode-sharing identical TCR molecules could underestimate highly expanded clone sizes.

Previously described methods and listed TCR primers were employed for the bulk TCR libraries. TCRdb fed the PCR reads into MiXCR, producing one record per CDR3 protein. In the table there are around 320,000 distinct CDR3 sequences, 24% of which are singletons. In its sample, this clonotype was seen many times. The antigen remains undetermined. Every naive CD8 library was made from between roughly 18,000 and 1,100,000 sorted cells with 10%, 30% or 50% RNA. V lost 4 bases to trimming and J lost 4 bases; unmatched junction nucleotides: 9. CDR1 and CDR2 (germline): KGHDR, SFDVKD. The CDR3 totals 16 residues.

Sequencing used naive CD8+ T cells from blood, with Jurkat cell RNA spiked in. Documented subset: FACS-sorted CD8+CD4-CCR7+CD45RA+ naive T cells. The sequence derives from a human donor in good health. Some libraries in this study had Jurkat cell RNA spiked in. The V and J genes are TRBV24-1 and TRBJ2-1; 7 bases align to TRBD1. CDR3 residues: CATSDDLRQGYNEQFF. The DNA of the CDR3 is TGTGCCACCAGTGACGACCTCCGACAGGGATACAATGAGCAGTTCTTC.